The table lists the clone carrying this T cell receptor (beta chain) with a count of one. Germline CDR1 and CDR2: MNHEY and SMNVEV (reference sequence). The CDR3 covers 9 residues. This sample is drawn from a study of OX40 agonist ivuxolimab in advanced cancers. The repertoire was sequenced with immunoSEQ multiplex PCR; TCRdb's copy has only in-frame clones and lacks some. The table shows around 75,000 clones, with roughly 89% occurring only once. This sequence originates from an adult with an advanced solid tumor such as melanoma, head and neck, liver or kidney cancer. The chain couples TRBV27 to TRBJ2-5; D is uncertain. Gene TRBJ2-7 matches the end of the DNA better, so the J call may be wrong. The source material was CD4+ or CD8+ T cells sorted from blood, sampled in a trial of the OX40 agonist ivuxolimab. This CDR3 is CASSCEQYF. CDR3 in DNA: TGTGCCAGCAGTTGCGAGCAGTACTTC.